Listed below are T cell receptor beta chains from one sample, sequenced in a study of shared clonotypes between healthy human individuals. Only in-frame clones appear in the TCRdb table, and some are missing; sequencing was by immunoSEQ multiplex PCR. The data contain some 630,000 clones, 72% of them seen just once; the ten biggest clones take up roughly 1.8%. The specimen was memory CD4+ T cells sorted from blood. The receptors here all came from a woman under 40 in good health. Each CDR3 is given with its conserved first and last residue. A D gene is named only where the DNA matches it firmly. Expanded clones are given a class, and other clones once, few, many or no size at all.

V	D	size	J	DNA	CDR3
TRBV28	-	-	TRBJ1-5	TGTGCCACCCCTGGGGAGGGTAGCAATCAGCCCCAGCATTTT	CATPGEGSNQPQHF
TRBV6-5	-	-	TRBJ2-1	TGTGCCAGCAGTTACGAATTCAGGGGCCATTACAATGAGCAGTTCTTC	CASSYEFRGHYNEQFF
TRBV4-1	-	-	TRBJ2-1	TGCGCCAGCAGCCAAGAAGCGAGCGGGCTCTACAATGAGCAGTTCTTC	CASSQEASGLYNEQFF
TRBV6-1	TRBD1	-	TRBJ2-3	TGTGCCAGCAGGGCGGGACAGGGGACAGATACGCAGTATTTT	CASRAGQGTDTQYF
TRBV7-9	-	-	TRBJ1-1	TGTGCCAGCAGCTCTAGGGGGACTCTGAACACTGAAGCTTTCTTT	CASSSRGTLNTEAFF
TRBV5-4	-	-	TRBJ2-3	TGTGCCAGCAGCTCGCAAGATACGCAGTATTTT	CASSSQDTQYF
TRBV5-1	-	-	TRBJ1-1	TGCGCCAGCAGCTTGGAATCGAAAGCTTTCTTT	CASSLESKAFF
TRBV30	-	-	TRBJ1-4	TGTGCCTGGAGTGTACCCGTCAGTGTTAATGAAAAACTGTTTTTT	CAWSVPVSVNEKLFF
TRBV28	-	-	TRBJ1-3	TGTGCCAGCAGTTTGCACAGCGGGAGCTCTGGAAACACCATATATTTT	CASSLHSGSSGNTIYF
TRBV2	TRBD1	-	TRBJ2-5	TGTGCCAGCAGTGGGGGACAGGGATTAGAGACCCAGTACTTC	CASSGGQGLETQYF
TRBV5-1	TRBD1	-	TRBJ1-2	TGCGCCAGCAGCTGGGACAGGGGCTATGGCTACACCTTC	CASSWDRGYGYTF
TRBV30	TRBD1	few	TRBJ1-1	TGTGCCAGGAGGGGACAGTCGAACACTGAAGCTTTCTTT	CARRGQSNTEAFF
TRBV4-1	-	-	TRBJ1-4	TGCGCCAGCAGCCAAGTACGGGGGGGACATGAAAAACTGTTTTTT	CASSQVRGGHEKLFF
TRBV2	-	-	TRBJ2-1	TGTGCCAGCTCCTTCGGAGGAAATGAGCAGTTCTTC	CASSFGGNEQFF
TRBV20-1	-	-	TRBJ1-1	TGCAGTGCTGTTCGGGACACTGAAGCTTTCTTT	CSAVRDTEAFF
TRBV30	-	-	TRBJ2-7	TGTGCCTGGAGGGAGGACCGAACTAGCTTTGGGGCCAAACGGGAGCAGTACTTC	CAWREDRTSFGAKREQYF
TRBV11-2	-	-	TRBJ2-5	TGTGCCAGCAGCAGACAGGTGAAAGAGACCCAGTACTTC	CASSRQVKETQYF